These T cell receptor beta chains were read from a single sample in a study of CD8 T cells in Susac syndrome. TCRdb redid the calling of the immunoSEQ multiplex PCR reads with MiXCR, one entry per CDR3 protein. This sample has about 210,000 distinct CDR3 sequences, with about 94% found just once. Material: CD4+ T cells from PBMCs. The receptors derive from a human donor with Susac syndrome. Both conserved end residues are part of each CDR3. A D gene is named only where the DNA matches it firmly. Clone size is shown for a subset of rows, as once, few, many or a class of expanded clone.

cdr3_aa: CAWSVRQGGQPQHF
cdr3_nt: TGTGCCTGGAGTGTCCGACAGGGTGGCCAGCCCCAGCATTTT
clone_size: .
j_call: TRBJ1-5
cdr3_length: 14
v_call: TRBV30
d_call: TRBD1

cdr3_aa: CASSRGVDQPQHF
cdr3_nt: TGTGCCAGCAGTCGTGGGGTGGATCAGCCCCAGCATTTT
clone_size: once
j_call: TRBJ1-5
cdr3_length: 13
v_call: TRBV6-5
d_call: .

cdr3_aa: CASSRDRETYEQYF
cdr3_nt: TGTGCCAGCAGCAGGGACAGGGAAACGTACGAGCAGTACTTC
clone_size: .
j_call: TRBJ2-7
cdr3_length: 14
v_call: TRBV3-1
d_call: TRBD1

cdr3_aa: CSVGGERGGAFDYGYTF
cdr3_nt: TGCAGCGTTGGAGGAGAGAGAGGGGGCGCGTTTGACTATGGCTACACCTTC
clone_size: .
j_call: TRBJ1-2
cdr3_length: 17
v_call: TRBV29-1
d_call: TRBD1

cdr3_aa: CSAQGASDTQYF
cdr3_nt: TGCAGTGCCCAGGGGGCGTCAGATACGCAGTATTTT
clone_size: .
j_call: TRBJ2-3
cdr3_length: 12
v_call: TRBV20-1
d_call: TRBD1

cdr3_aa: CASSEWRGSMNTQYF
cdr3_nt: TGTGCCAGCAGTGAATGGAGGGGTTCAATGAATACGCAGTATTTT
clone_size: .
j_call: TRBJ2-3
cdr3_length: 15
v_call: TRBV25-1
d_call: .

cdr3_aa: CASSQDRGGPEQFF
cdr3_nt: TGTGCCAGCAGCCAAGATAGGGGTGGGCCTGAGCAGTTCTTC
clone_size: .
j_call: TRBJ2-1
cdr3_length: 14
v_call: TRBV4-2
d_call: .

cdr3_aa: CAWSVSGANEKLFF
cdr3_nt: TGTGCCTGGAGTGTTTCCGGGGCTAATGAAAAACTGTTTTTT
clone_size: .
j_call: TRBJ1-4
cdr3_length: 14
v_call: TRBV30
d_call: .

cdr3_aa: CAWSGGGRTYEQYF
cdr3_nt: TGTGCCTGGAGTGGAGGGGGCAGAACCTACGAGCAGTACTTC
clone_size: once
j_call: TRBJ2-7
cdr3_length: 14
v_call: TRBV30
d_call: TRBD1

cdr3_aa: CSARPTGLGEKLFF
cdr3_nt: TGCAGTGCTAGACCCACAGGGTTAGGTGAAAAACTGTTTTTT
clone_size: .
j_call: TRBJ1-4
cdr3_length: 14
v_call: TRBV20-1
d_call: .

cdr3_aa: CASRGTVYNSPLHF
cdr3_nt: TGTGCCAGCAGGGGAACGGTCTATAATTCACCCCTCCACTTT
clone_size: .
j_call: TRBJ1-6
cdr3_length: 14
v_call: TRBV27
d_call: .

cdr3_aa: CASGSTRGQETQYF
cdr3_nt: TGTGCCAGCGGTTCGACCCGGGGGCAAGAGACCCAGTACTTC
clone_size: .
j_call: TRBJ2-5
cdr3_length: 14
v_call: TRBV6-2/TRBV6-3
d_call: .

cdr3_aa: CATSRDVLEGGYTF
cdr3_nt: TGTGCCACCAGCAGAGATGTACTGGAGGGTGGCTACACCTTC
clone_size: .
j_call: TRBJ1-2
cdr3_length: 14
v_call: TRBV15
d_call: .

cdr3_aa: CASSLMSETQYF
cdr3_nt: TGCGCCAGCAGCTTGATGTCAGAGACCCAGTACTTC
clone_size: once
j_call: TRBJ2-5
cdr3_length: 12
v_call: TRBV5-1
d_call: .

cdr3_aa: CASSVSAGSNPHEQYF
cdr3_nt: TGTGCCAGCAGCGTTTCGGCGGGGAGTAATCCCCACGAGCAGTACTTC
clone_size: .
j_call: TRBJ2-7
cdr3_length: 16
v_call: TRBV9
d_call: .

cdr3_aa: CASSFGYEQFF
cdr3_nt: TGTGCCAGCAGTTTTGGTTATGAGCAGTTCTTC
clone_size: .
j_call: TRBJ2-1
cdr3_length: 11
v_call: TRBV6-5
d_call: .

cdr3_aa: CASSIATYGYTF
cdr3_nt: TGTGCCAGTAGTATCGCGACCTATGGCTACACCTTC
clone_size: .
j_call: TRBJ1-2
cdr3_length: 12
v_call: TRBV19
d_call: .

cdr3_aa: CASSHETGGGGYTF
cdr3_nt: TGCGCCAGCAGCCATGAAACAGGGGGGGGCGGCTACACCTTC
clone_size: .
j_call: TRBJ1-2
cdr3_length: 14
v_call: TRBV4-3
d_call: TRBD1

cdr3_aa: CASSTLTGDTGELFF
cdr3_nt: TGTGCCAGTAGTACCTTGACAGGGGACACCGGGGAGCTGTTTTTT
clone_size: .
j_call: TRBJ2-2
cdr3_length: 15
v_call: TRBV19
d_call: TRBD1

cdr3_aa: CASSQWSSGGSQGSYEQYF
cdr3_nt: TGTGCCAGCAGCCAATGGTCCAGCGGGGGGTCCCAAGGTAGCTACGAGCAGTACTTC
clone_size: .
j_call: TRBJ2-7
cdr3_length: 19
v_call: TRBV3-1
d_call: TRBD2

cdr3_aa: CAISEEASSYEQYF
cdr3_nt: TGTGCCATCAGTGAGGAGGCTAGCTCCTACGAGCAGTACTTC
clone_size: .
j_call: TRBJ2-7
cdr3_length: 14
v_call: TRBV10-3
d_call: .

cdr3_aa: CSVEIGGGTPPGTQYF
cdr3_nt: TGCAGCGTTGAAATTGGCGGAGGAACACCCCCAGGGACCCAGTACTTC
clone_size: .
j_call: TRBJ2-5
cdr3_length: 16
v_call: TRBV29-1
d_call: .

cdr3_aa: CSVEDPSVGYTF
cdr3_nt: TGCAGCGTTGAGGACCCCTCGGTAGGCTACACCTTC
clone_size: .
j_call: TRBJ1-2
cdr3_length: 12
v_call: TRBV29-1
d_call: .

cdr3_aa: CASSQEAQRNYGYTF
cdr3_nt: TGTGCCAGCAGCCAAGAGGCTCAGCGTAACTATGGCTACACCTTC
clone_size: .
j_call: TRBJ1-2
cdr3_length: 15
v_call: TRBV3-1
d_call: .

cdr3_aa: CASSSQRGGGAEQFF
cdr3_nt: TGTGCCAGCAGTTCCCAGCGGGGGGGCGGAGCTGAGCAGTTCTTC
clone_size: .
j_call: TRBJ2-1
cdr3_length: 15
v_call: TRBV6-1
d_call: TRBD2

cdr3_aa: CASSLASPPTDTQYF
cdr3_nt: TGTGCCAGCAGCTTAGCTTCCCCCCCCACAGATACGCAGTATTTT
clone_size: .
j_call: TRBJ2-3
cdr3_length: 15
v_call: TRBV7-2
d_call: .

cdr3_aa: CASSRRGPSTDTQYF
cdr3_nt: TGTGCCAGCTCCCGGAGGGGGCCTAGCACAGATACGCAGTATTTT
clone_size: .
j_call: TRBJ2-3
cdr3_length: 15
v_call: TRBV12-3/TRBV12-4
d_call: .

cdr3_aa: CASSQDAGEGSPLHF
cdr3_nt: TGCGCCAGCAGCCAAGACGCAGGGGAAGGCTCACCCCTCCACTTT
clone_size: .
j_call: TRBJ1-6
cdr3_length: 15
v_call: TRBV4-3
d_call: .

cdr3_aa: CSARSAGGDLETQYF
cdr3_nt: TGCAGTGCTAGATCGGCGGGGGGGGACCTAGAGACCCAGTACTTC
clone_size: .
j_call: TRBJ2-5
cdr3_length: 15
v_call: TRBV20-1
d_call: TRBD2

cdr3_aa: CASSEPQGGLGETQYF
cdr3_nt: TGTGCCAGCAGTGAACCGCAAGGGGGGCTTGGGGAGACCCAGTACTTC
clone_size: .
j_call: TRBJ2-5
cdr3_length: 16
v_call: TRBV2
d_call: .

cdr3_aa: CASSVEGVYGYTF
cdr3_nt: TGTGCCAGCAGCGTAGAAGGCGTCTATGGCTACACCTTC
clone_size: .
j_call: TRBJ1-2
cdr3_length: 13
v_call: TRBV9
d_call: .

cdr3_aa: CASCRRTNTEAFF
cdr3_nt: TGTGCCAGTTGCCGCAGAACGAACACTGAAGCTTTCTTT
clone_size: .
j_call: TRBJ1-1
cdr3_length: 13
v_call: TRBV19
d_call: .

cdr3_aa: CASSQEGRAEPLHF
cdr3_nt: TGCGCCAGCAGCCAAGAGGGTCGGGCCGAACCCCTCCACTTT
clone_size: .
j_call: TRBJ1-6
cdr3_length: 14
v_call: TRBV4-3
d_call: .

cdr3_aa: CASSVSPTANYGYTF
cdr3_nt: TGTGCCAGCAGCGTGTCCCCAACCGCTAACTATGGCTACACCTTC
clone_size: .
j_call: TRBJ1-2
cdr3_length: 15
v_call: TRBV9
d_call: .

cdr3_aa: CASSVFRGTEAFF
cdr3_nt: TGTGCCAGCAGCGTCTTCAGGGGCACTGAAGCTTTCTTT
clone_size: .
j_call: TRBJ1-1
cdr3_length: 13
v_call: TRBV9
d_call: .

cdr3_aa: CASSLGGGAFQETQYF
cdr3_nt: TGTGCCAGCAGTTTAGGCGGGGGGGCCTTTCAAGAGACCCAGTACTTC
clone_size: .
j_call: TRBJ2-5
cdr3_length: 16
v_call: TRBV12-3/TRBV12-4
d_call: TRBD2

cdr3_aa: CAISHRPVWELDTGELFF
cdr3_nt: TGTGCCATCAGTCATAGACCCGTGTGGGAATTGGACACCGGGGAGCTGTTTTTT
clone_size: .
j_call: TRBJ2-2
cdr3_length: 18
v_call: TRBV10-3
d_call: .

cdr3_aa: CASSAGVNSYEQYF
cdr3_nt: TGTGCCAGCAGCGCGGGAGTAAACTCCTACGAGCAGTACTTC
clone_size: .
j_call: TRBJ2-7
cdr3_length: 14
v_call: TRBV9
d_call: .

cdr3_aa: CASSLADPYSGANVLTF
cdr3_nt: TGTGCCAGCAGCTTAGCGGACCCATACTCTGGGGCCAACGTCCTGACTTTC
clone_size: .
j_call: TRBJ2-6
cdr3_length: 17
v_call: TRBV7-8
d_call: .

cdr3_aa: CSARDGGRGGAYEQYF
cdr3_nt: TGCAGTGCTAGAGATGGGGGGCGAGGCGGTGCCTACGAGCAGTACTTC
clone_size: .
j_call: TRBJ2-7
cdr3_length: 16
v_call: TRBV20-1
d_call: .

cdr3_aa: CASSSWTGVNYGYTF
cdr3_nt: TGTGCCAGCAGCTCCTGGACAGGGGTGAACTATGGCTACACCTTC
clone_size: .
j_call: TRBJ1-2
cdr3_length: 15
v_call: TRBV7-3
d_call: TRBD1

cdr3_aa: CASSPALNRASGYTF
cdr3_nt: TGTGCCAGCAGTCCCGCGCTCAACCGGGCTTCTGGCTACACCTTC
clone_size: once
j_call: TRBJ1-2
cdr3_length: 15
v_call: TRBV12-3/TRBV12-4
d_call: .

cdr3_aa: CASSPGLRNTEAFF
cdr3_nt: TGTGCCAGCAGCCCGGGACTCAGAAACACTGAAGCTTTCTTT
clone_size: .
j_call: TRBJ1-1
cdr3_length: 14
v_call: TRBV5-4
d_call: .

cdr3_aa: CASSLDRAGGYTF
cdr3_nt: TGTGCCAGTAGTTTGGACAGAGCGGGCGGCTACACCTTC
clone_size: .
j_call: TRBJ1-2
cdr3_length: 13
v_call: TRBV19
d_call: .

cdr3_aa: CASSPHSRVVGTDTQYF
cdr3_nt: TGTGCCAGCAGTCCTCATTCCAGGGTAGTTGGCACAGATACGCAGTATTTT
clone_size: .
j_call: TRBJ2-3
cdr3_length: 17
v_call: TRBV25-1
d_call: .

cdr3_aa: CASSAYPGTGGMNTEAFF
cdr3_nt: TGTGCCAGCAGCGCATATCCCGGGACAGGGGGCATGAACACTGAAGCTTTCTTT
clone_size: .
j_call: TRBJ1-1
cdr3_length: 18
v_call: TRBV9
d_call: TRBD1

cdr3_aa: CASSHPAGPQGQPQHF
cdr3_nt: TGCGCCAGCAGCCATCCTGCCGGACCTCAGGGGCAGCCCCAGCATTTT
clone_size: .
j_call: TRBJ1-5
cdr3_length: 16
v_call: TRBV4-1
d_call: .

cdr3_aa: CSVIKAGGPDNEQFF
cdr3_nt: TGCAGCGTTATTAAAGCGGGGGGGCCGGACAATGAGCAGTTCTTC
clone_size: .
j_call: TRBJ2-1
cdr3_length: 15
v_call: TRBV29-1
d_call: TRBD2

cdr3_aa: CASSQDKAGVNTEAFF
cdr3_nt: TGTGCCAGCAGCCAAGATAAGGCAGGGGTGAACACTGAAGCTTTCTTT
clone_size: .
j_call: TRBJ1-1
cdr3_length: 16
v_call: TRBV3-1
d_call: .

cdr3_aa: CATGEAGGLNEQFF
cdr3_nt: TGTGCCACCGGGGAGGCGGGGGGGCTGAATGAGCAGTTCTTC
clone_size: .
j_call: TRBJ2-1
cdr3_length: 14
v_call: TRBV6-6
d_call: TRBD2

cdr3_aa: CASSYWGQGRDGYTF
cdr3_nt: TGTGCCAGCAGTTACTGGGGACAGGGAAGGGATGGCTACACCTTC
clone_size: .
j_call: TRBJ1-2
cdr3_length: 15
v_call: TRBV6-5
d_call: TRBD1

cdr3_aa: CSASVGAEYNEQFF
cdr3_nt: TGCAGTGCTAGCGTGGGGGCAGAATACAATGAGCAGTTCTTC
clone_size: .
j_call: TRBJ2-1
cdr3_length: 14
v_call: TRBV20-1
d_call: .

cdr3_aa: CASSYSIQDYGYTF
cdr3_nt: TGTGCCAGCAGTTACTCGATTCAGGACTATGGCTACACCTTC
clone_size: .
j_call: TRBJ1-2
cdr3_length: 14
v_call: TRBV6-5
d_call: .

cdr3_aa: CAWRAPGIPEAFF
cdr3_nt: TGTGCCTGGAGGGCCCCAGGGATACCTGAAGCTTTCTTT
clone_size: .
j_call: TRBJ1-1
cdr3_length: 13
v_call: TRBV30
d_call: .

cdr3_aa: CAWSATGLVSDEQFF
cdr3_nt: TGTGCCTGGAGTGCAACGGGACTAGTCTCGGATGAGCAGTTCTTC
clone_size: .
j_call: TRBJ2-1
cdr3_length: 15
v_call: TRBV30
d_call: TRBD2